The clone carrying this T cell receptor (beta chain) has a count of ten or more. Its antigen is unidentified. The sample comes from a study of neurological immune-mediated disorders. Study-wide results and caveats: Phylogenetic grouping assigned the repertoires of 18 of 34 multiple sclerosis patients to a single cluster of related CDR3 sequences. This cluster may be a repertoire-level signature.

The CDR3 has 13 amino acids. Per germline, CDR1 ENHRY and CDR2 SYGVKD. After removal of 1 base from V and 5 bases from J, the junction contained 2 bases not matched to a gene. TCRdb reprocessed the 5' RACE reads via MiXCR and lists one record per CDR3 protein. The sample includes about 26,000 distinct CDR3 sequences, 3% to 3.5% of them seen just once. The TCR comes from a woman in her thirties with multiple sclerosis. The chain joins TRBV10-3 to TRBJ2-7; 7 nucleotides line up with TRBD1. The sample consisted of PBMCs. The CDR3 loop is CAISEYQGDEQYF. CDR3 nucleotide sequence: TGTGCCATCAGTGAGTACCAGGGGGACGAGCAGTACTTC.